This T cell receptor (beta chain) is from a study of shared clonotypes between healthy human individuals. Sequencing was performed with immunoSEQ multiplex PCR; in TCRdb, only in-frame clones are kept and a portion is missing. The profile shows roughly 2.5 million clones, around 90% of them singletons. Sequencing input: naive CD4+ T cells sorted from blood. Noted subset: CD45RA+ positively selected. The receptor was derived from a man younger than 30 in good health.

DNA for the CDR3: TGTGCCAGCAGCTTTCAGGTACCAACTGGCTATGGCTACACCTTC. Translating gives CASSFQVPTGYGYTF. The chain has TRBV7-8 and TRBJ1-2; no clear D. The CDR3 extends over 15 amino acids. The V and J ends lost 3 bases and 4 bases respectively, with 15 bases between them. The germline gives CDR1 SGHVS, CDR2 FQNEAQ.